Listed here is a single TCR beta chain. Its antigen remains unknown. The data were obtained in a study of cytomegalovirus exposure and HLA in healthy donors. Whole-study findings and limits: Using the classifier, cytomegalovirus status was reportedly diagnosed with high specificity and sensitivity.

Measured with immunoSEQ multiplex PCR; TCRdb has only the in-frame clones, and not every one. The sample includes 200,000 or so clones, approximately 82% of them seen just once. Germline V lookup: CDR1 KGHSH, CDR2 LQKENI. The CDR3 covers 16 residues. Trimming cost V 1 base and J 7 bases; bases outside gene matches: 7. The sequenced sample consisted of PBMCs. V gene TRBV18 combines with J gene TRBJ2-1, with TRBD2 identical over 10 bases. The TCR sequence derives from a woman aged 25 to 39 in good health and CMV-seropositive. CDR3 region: CASSPRSGRGRNEQFF. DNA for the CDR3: TGTGCCAGCTCACCACGAAGCGGGAGGGGGCGGAATGAGCAGTTCTTC.